The clone carrying this T cell receptor (beta chain) was found a few times. Its antigen is still unknown. This sample was taken from a study of T-cell reconstitution after alpha-beta-depleted transplantation in children. Study-level results: Reports say that about two months after transplant, the alpha-beta T cells came out of several hundred graft clones that had expanded.

CDR1 is SQVTM and CDR2 is ANQGSEA in the germline V gene. There are 17 residues in the CDR3. V shed 1 base and J shed 4 bases, with 20 bases lying between them. Unique molecular identifiers were used to barcode this TCRbeta library. TCRdb re-called the PCR reads with MiXCR, one entry per CDR3 protein. In the table there are roughly 120,000 distinct CDR3 sequences, 20% to 25% of which are singletons. Source: PBMCs, mostly from graft donor cells, taken 180 days after TCRalphabeta/CD19-depleted stem cell transplant. J is TRBJ2-1 and V is TRBV29-1; D might be TRBD1 or TRBD2, each matching 5 bases. The clonotype originates from a male patient between 2 and 9 years old who had a stem cell transplant for chronic granulomatous disease, so the T cells may come from the graft donor. CDR3 sequence: CSVEGPGRGVGYNEQFF. For the CDR3, the DNA is TGCAGCGTTGAAGGTCCAGGGAGAGGGGTCGGTTACAATGAGCAGTTCTTC.